The 4 T cell receptor beta chains below were found in one sample sequenced in a study of glioma-infiltrating T cells after dendritic cell vaccination. Described time point: after dendritic cell vaccination, including at tumor progression/relapse. The data were produced by immunoSEQ multiplex PCR, yet TCRdb's version contains in-frame clones alone and is incomplete. The sample comprises over 55,000 clones, just under 85% of which are singletons, and approximately 15% rests with the top ten. The sample consisted of blood, taken after dendritic cell vaccination. These receptors all come from a human donor with glioblastoma.

The chain links TRBV11-2 to TRBJ2-5, with a tentative D call TRBD1 (5 bases). The germline CDR1 and CDR2 sequences are SGHAT and FQNNGV. Deletions cut 6 bases from V and 7 bases from J, with 18 bases between. CDR3 length: 14 residues. The DNA for the CDR3 is TGTGCCAGCAGACCCCAAGGGGCGGTTGGGACCCAGTACTTC. It encodes CASRPQGAVGTQYF. The whole variable domain, remainder taken from reference TRBV11-2 and TRBJ2-5, is EAGVAQSPRYKIIEKRQSVAFWCNPISGHATLYWYQQILGQGPKLLIQFQNNGVVDDSQLPKDRFSAERLKGVDSTLKIQPAKLEDSAVYLCASRPQGAVGTQYFGPGTRLLVL.

The chain carries TRBV10-3 and TRBJ1-2, with 9 bases fitting TRBD1. Per the germline V gene, CDR1 is ENHRY and CDR2 is SYGVKD. Trimming at V came to 6 bases and at J to 2 bases, leaving 10 bases not matched to a gene. The CDR3 extends over 16 amino acids. The CDR3 region is CAISATSTGGNYGYTF. CDR3 coding DNA: TGTGCCATCAGCGCCACTTCGACAGGGGGAAACTATGGCTACACCTTC.

The chain recombines TRBV4-3 with TRBJ2-7, with 8 bases aligning to TRBD1. The CDR3 has 13 residues. Trimming removed 4 bases from V and 6 bases from J; junction bases left unmatched: 5. Germline CDR1 reads LGHNA; CDR2 reads YSLEER. Here the CDR3 DNA reads TGCGCCAGCAGCCTCGGACAGGGTCGCGAGCAGTACTTC. It codes for CASSLGQGREQYF.

The chain links TRBV28 to TRBJ1-2; 8 nucleotides match TRBD1. The CDR3 totals 14 residues. Germline-derived CDR1 and CDR2 are MDHEN and SYDVKM. V lost 4 bases, J lost 3 bases, and 4 bases stayed unmatched. The CDR3: CASSSGQGDYGYTF. The CDR3 region has the DNA TGTGCCAGCAGTTCAGGACAGGGCGACTATGGCTACACCTTC.